Here is one T cell receptor (beta chain) with its context. Its antigen is undetermined. Germline assignment: CDR1 MNHEY and CDR2 SMNVEV (reference sequence). V lost 2 bases to trimming and J lost 5 bases, with 9 bases between them. CDR3 length: 13 amino acids. The data were obtained in a study of blood T cells in healthy people across ages. In the study overall: T cells yielded about one barcoded beta molecule per two cells through template switching. General study results and limits: TCR beta diversity was tightly associated with the proportion of naive T cells.

A sample-barcoded 5' primer and a J-beta primer mix were used in a second PCR of roughly 6 to 12 cycles. Researchers report that a template-switch adaptor with 12 random nucleotides tagged each cDNA molecule. TCRdb re-called the 5' RACE reads with MiXCR, one entry per CDR3 protein. In the table there are hundreds of thousands of distinct CDR3 sequences, 25% to 30% of which are singletons. Total RNA was isolated from each sample in quantities of at least 5 micrograms. This clonotype was sampled from a woman between 65 and 79 years old in good health. The sample comprised blood. The rearrangement joins TRBV27 to TRBJ2-5; D unclear. CDR3 region: CASSLRYGETQYF. DNA of the CDR3: TGTGCCAGCAGTTTAAGGTACGGGGAGACCCAGTACTTC.